The entry that follows covers one T cell receptor beta chain sequence. Its antigen is as yet unknown. The CDR3 spans 14 residues. The germline gives CDR1 MNHEY, CDR2 SMNVEV (reference sequence). The V gene end was trimmed by 2 bases and the J gene end by 12 bases; junction bases not matched to a gene: 10. The entry originates in a study of regulatory and conventional T cells in RAG deficiency. Overall study results and limits: Patient subsets had shorter CDR3s; Omenn Treg-Tconv overlap exceeded 90%.

Sequencing was performed with immunoSEQ multiplex PCR; in TCRdb, only in-frame clones are kept and a portion is missing. The profile shows about 7,100 clones, roughly 89% of them singletons. Regulatory T cells were sorted from blood as CD4+ CD25-high CD127-low cells. These data were also filed under a second study, of regulatory T cells. This second study notes: Amplification used 52 TRBV primers and 13 TRBJ primers. Patient repertoires had restricted TRB V-J pairs and skewed V and J usage, most in Tregs.

Sequencing used CD127- CD25+ CD4+ Tregs sorted from blood. The V gene is TRBV27, the J gene TRBJ2-1; the match to TRBD1 covers 7 bases. This receptor was obtained from a human donor in good health. The chain's CDR3 is CASSLEGATVRQFF. Here the CDR3 DNA reads TGTGCCAGCAGTTTAGAGGGGGCCACCGTCCGGCAGTTCTTC.